This T cell receptor beta chain was identified during a study of T cell responses to AZD1222 COVID-19 vaccine. Study-wide results and caveats: Repertoire samples came only from after the peak T cell response. Only six people who got AZD1222 tested seropositive at baseline. Unmutated variant regions are reportedly targeted by nearly half of spike-specific TCRs.

Note on this clone: Its antigen is not identified.

Combined were second doses at about 4 or about 12 weeks. CDR1 and CDR2 (germline): LNHDA, SQIVND (reference sequence). There are 14 residues in the CDR3. With V trimmed by 6 bases and J by 6 bases, 9 bases remained unmatched. Only in-frame clones appear in the TCRdb table, and some are missing; sequencing was by immunoSEQ multiplex PCR. The sample has some 170,000 clones, about 90% seen once. The receptor's source is an adult who received the AZD1222 COVID-19 vaccine. The sequencing used peripheral blood, collected 28 days after the second AZD1222 dose. The V call is TRBV19, the J call TRBJ1-2, with 8 bases lining up with TRBD1. DNA for the CDR3: TGTGCCAGTAGGATGGACAGGGATCTGGATGGCTACACCTTC. Translated, it gives CASRMDRDLDGYTF.